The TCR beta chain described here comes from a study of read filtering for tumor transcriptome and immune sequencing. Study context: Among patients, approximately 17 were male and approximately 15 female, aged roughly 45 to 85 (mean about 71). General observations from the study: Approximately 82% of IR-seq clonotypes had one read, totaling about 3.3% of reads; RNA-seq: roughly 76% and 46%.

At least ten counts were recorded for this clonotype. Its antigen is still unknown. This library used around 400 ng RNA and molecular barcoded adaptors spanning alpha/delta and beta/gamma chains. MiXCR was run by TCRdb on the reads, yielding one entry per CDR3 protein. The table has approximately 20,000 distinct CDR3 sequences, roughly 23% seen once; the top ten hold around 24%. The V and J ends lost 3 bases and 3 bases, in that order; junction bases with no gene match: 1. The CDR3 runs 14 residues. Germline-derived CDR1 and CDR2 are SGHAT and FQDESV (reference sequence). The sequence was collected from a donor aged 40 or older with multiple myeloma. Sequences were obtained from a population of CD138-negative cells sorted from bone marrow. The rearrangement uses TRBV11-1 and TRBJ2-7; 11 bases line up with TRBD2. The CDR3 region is CASSFGLAGYEQYF. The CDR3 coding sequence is TGTGCCAGCAGCTTCGGACTAGCGGGCTACGAGCAGTACTTC.